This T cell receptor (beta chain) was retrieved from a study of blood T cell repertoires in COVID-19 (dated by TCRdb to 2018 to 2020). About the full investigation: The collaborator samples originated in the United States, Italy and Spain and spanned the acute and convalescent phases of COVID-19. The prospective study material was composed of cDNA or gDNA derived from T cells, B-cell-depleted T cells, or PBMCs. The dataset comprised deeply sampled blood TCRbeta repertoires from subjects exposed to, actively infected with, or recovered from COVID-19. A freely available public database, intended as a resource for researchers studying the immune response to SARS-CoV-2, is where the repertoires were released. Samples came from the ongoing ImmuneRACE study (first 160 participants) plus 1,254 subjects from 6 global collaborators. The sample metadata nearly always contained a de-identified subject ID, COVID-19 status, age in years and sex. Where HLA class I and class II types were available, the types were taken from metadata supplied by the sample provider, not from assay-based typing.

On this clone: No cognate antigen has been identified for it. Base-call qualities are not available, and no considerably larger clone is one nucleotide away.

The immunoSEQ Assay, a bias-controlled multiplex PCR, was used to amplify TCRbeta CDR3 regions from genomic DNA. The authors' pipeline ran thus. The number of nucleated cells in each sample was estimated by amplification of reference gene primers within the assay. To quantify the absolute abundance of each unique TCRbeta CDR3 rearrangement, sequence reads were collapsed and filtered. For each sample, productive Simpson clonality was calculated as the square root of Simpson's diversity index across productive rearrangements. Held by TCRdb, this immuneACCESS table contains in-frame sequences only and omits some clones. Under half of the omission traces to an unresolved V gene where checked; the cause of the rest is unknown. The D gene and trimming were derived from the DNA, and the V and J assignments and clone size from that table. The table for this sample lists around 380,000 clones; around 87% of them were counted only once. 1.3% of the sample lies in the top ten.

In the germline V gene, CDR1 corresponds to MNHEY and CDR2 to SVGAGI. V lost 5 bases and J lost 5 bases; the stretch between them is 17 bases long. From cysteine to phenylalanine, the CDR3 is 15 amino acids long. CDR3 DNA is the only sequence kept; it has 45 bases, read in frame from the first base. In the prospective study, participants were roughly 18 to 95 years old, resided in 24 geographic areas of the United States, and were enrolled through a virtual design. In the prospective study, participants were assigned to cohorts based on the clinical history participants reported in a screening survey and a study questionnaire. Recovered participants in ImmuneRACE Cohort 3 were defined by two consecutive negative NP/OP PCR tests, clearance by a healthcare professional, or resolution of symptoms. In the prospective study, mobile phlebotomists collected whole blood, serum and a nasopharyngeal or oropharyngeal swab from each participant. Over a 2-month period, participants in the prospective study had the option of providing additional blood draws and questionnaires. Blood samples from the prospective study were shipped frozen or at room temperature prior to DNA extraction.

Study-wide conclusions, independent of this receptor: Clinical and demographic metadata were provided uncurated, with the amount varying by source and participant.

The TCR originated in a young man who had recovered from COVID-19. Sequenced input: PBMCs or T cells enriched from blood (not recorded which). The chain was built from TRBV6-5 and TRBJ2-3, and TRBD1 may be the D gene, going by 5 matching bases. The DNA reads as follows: TGTGCCAGCAGTCGCGCTAGGGGCGTGATAGATACGCAGTATTTT. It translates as CASSRARGVIDTQYF.